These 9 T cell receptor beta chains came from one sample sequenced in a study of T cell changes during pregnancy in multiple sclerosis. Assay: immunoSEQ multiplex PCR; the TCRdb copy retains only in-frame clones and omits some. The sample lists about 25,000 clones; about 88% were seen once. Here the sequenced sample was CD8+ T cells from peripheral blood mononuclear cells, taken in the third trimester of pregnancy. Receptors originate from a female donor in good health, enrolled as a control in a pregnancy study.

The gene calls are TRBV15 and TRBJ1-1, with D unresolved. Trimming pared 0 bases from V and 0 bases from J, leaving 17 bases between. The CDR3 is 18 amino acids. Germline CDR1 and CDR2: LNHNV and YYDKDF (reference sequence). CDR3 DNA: TGTGCCACCAGCAGAGACCCCTACTCGACTGATATGAACACTGAAGCTTTCTTT. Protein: CATSRDPYSTDMNTEAFF.

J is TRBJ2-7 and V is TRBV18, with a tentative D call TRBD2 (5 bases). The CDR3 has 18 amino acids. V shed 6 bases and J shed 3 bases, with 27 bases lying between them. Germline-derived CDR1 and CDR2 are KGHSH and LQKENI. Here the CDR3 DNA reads TGTGCCAGCTCGATCAGAGGGATCCCAGAGATCGAGTACTACGAGCAGTACTTC. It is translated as CASSIRGIPEIEYYEQYF.

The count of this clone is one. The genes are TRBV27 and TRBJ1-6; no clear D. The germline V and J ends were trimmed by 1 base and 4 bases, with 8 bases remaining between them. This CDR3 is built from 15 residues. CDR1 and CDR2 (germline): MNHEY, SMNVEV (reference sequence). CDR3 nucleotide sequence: TGTGCCAGCAGTTTATATAGCCCTTATAATTCACCCCTCCACTTT. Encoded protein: CASSLYSPYNSPLHF.

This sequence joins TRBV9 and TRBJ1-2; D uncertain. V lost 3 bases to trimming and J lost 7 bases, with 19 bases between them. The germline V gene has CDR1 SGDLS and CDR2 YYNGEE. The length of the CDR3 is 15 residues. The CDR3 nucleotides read TGTGCCAGCAGCGCCATAGGTGGCGGCGCCGGTGGCTACACCTTC. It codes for CASSAIGGGAGGYTF.

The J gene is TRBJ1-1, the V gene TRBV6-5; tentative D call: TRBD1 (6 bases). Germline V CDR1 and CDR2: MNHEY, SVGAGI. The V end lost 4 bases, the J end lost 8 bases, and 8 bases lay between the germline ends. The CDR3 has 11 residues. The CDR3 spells CASSFDREAFF. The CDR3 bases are TGTGCCAGCAGTTTCGACAGGGAAGCTTTCTTT.

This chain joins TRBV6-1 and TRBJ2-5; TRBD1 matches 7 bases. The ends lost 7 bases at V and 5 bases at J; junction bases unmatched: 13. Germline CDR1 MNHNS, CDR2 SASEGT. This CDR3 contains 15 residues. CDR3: CASTKNLRQGETQYF. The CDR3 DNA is TGTGCCAGCACAAAAAACCTTAGACAGGGCGAGACCCAGTACTTC.

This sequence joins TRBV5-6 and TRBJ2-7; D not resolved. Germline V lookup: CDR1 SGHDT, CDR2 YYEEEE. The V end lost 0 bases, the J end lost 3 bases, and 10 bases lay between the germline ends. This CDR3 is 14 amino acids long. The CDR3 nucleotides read TGTGCCAGCAGCTTGGTTAGTCCCCACTACGAGCAGTACTTC. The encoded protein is CASSLVSPHYEQYF.

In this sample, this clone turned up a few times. In DNA, the CDR3 is TGCAGCGTACAGGGGGCGGTCCAAGACGTCGGATTCTATGGCTACACCTTC. Its translation: CSVQGAVQDVGFYGYTF. The chain combines TRBV29-1 with TRBJ1-2; 9 nucleotides match TRBD1. Germline assignment: CDR1 SQVTM and CDR2 ANQGSEA. This CDR3 is 17 amino acids long. Trimming at V came to 6 bases and at J to 4 bases, leaving 18 bases not matched to a gene.

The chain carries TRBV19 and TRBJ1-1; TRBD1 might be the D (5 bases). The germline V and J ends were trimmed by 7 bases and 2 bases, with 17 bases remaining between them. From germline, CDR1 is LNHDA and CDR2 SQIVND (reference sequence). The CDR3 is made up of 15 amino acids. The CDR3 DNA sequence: TGTGCCAGTACCCATAGGGGTCAGTCTAACACTGAAGCTTTCTTT. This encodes CASTHRGQSNTEAFF.